The 29 T cell receptor beta chains listed next were all sequenced from one sample in a study of T cells in localized non-small cell lung cancer (dated by TCRdb to 2018 to 2020). Libraries were built with the immunoSEQ multiplex PCR assay. This is the immuneACCESS table as TCRdb keeps it, with only in-frame sequences that have V and J called. A part of the clones is gone; compared with another copy, unresolved V genes explain less than half, and the rest is unexplained. Recorded for this sample are tens of thousands of clones; around nine tenths of them occurred a single time. The ten largest clones take up less than 8.5% of the sample. Source: peripheral blood, taken before any cancer treatment. Every receptor here comes from a woman aged 40 to 75 with stage I lung adenocarcinoma.

The J gene is TRBJ1-5, the V gene TRBV7-8; D is possibly TRBD1 (5 bases). The CDR3 runs 14 residues. CDR1 SGHVS and CDR2 FQNEAQ come from the germline V gene. Trimming removed 0 bases at V and 2 bases at J, with 5 bases between. CDR3 sequence (DNA): TGTGCCAGCAGCTTAGCCAGGGGCAATCAGCCCCAGCATTTT. Its protein is CASSLARGNQPQHF.

The J gene is TRBJ1-1, the V gene TRBV28; perhaps TRBD1 as D (5 bases). Germline CDR1 MDHEN, CDR2 SYDVKM. The V end lost 5 bases, the J end lost 2 bases, and 12 bases lay between the germline ends. The CDR3 is made up of 14 amino acids. The CDR3 DNA is TGTGCCAGCAGTCCCGGGACGGGTAACACTGAAGCTTTCTTT. Encoded protein: CASSPGTGNTEAFF. The entire variable domain, with the rest obtained from reference TRBV28 and TRBJ1-1, is as follows: DVKVTQSSRYLVKRTGEKVFLECVQDMDHENMFWYRQDPGLGLRLIYFSYDVKMKEKGDIPEGYSVSREKKERFSLILESASTNQTSMYLCASSPGTGNTEAFFGQGTRLTVV.

J is TRBJ1-3 and V is TRBV4-1; unclear D gene. The CDR3 is made up of 14 amino acids. In germline, CDR1 is MGHRA, CDR2 YSYEKL. Trimming removed 0 bases at V and 8 bases at J, with 11 bases between. The CDR3 sequence is CASSQEKGGDTIYF. The CDR3 DNA reads TGCGCCAGCAGCCAAGAAAAAGGAGGCGACACCATATATTTT.

The gene calls are TRBV4-1 and TRBJ1-5; the D is unclear. The V and J ends lost 0 bases and 1 base respectively, with 10 bases between them. Per the germline V gene, CDR1 is MGHRA and CDR2 is YSYEKL. CDR3 size: 16 residues. The CDR3 nucleotides are TGCGCCAGCAGCCAAGACTGGGGTGGGAGCAATCAGCCCCAGCATTTT. Translation: CASSQDWGGSNQPQHF.

This CDR3 reads CASSLSDGTGELFF. In DNA, the CDR3 is TGTGCCAGCAGCTTAAGCGACGGCACCGGGGAGCTGTTTTTT. This chain joins TRBV7-9 and TRBJ2-2; no firm D call. Germline V gives CDR1 SEHNR, CDR2 FQNEAQ (reference sequence). The CDR3 covers 14 residues. V was trimmed by 2 bases and J by 4 bases, leaving 8 bases between them.

In the case of this clone: One end of the junction does not line up with germline, which may come from a read error. The gene calls are TRBV6-4 and TRBJ1-2; D unresolved. Germline-derived CDR1 and CDR2 are MRHNA and SNTAGT. This CDR3 contains 10 residues. CDR3 residues: CAGSRYGYTF. CDR3 in DNA: TGTGCCGGCAGTCGCTATGGCTACACCTTC.

By share of the sample, this clone is medium-sized (0.01 to 0.1%). The genes are TRBV19 and TRBJ2-2, with TRBD1 identical over 7 bases. V dropped 8 bases and J dropped 6; count of bases not matched to a gene: 3. CDR1 is LNHDA, CDR2 SQIVND, per germline (reference sequence). This CDR3 has 12 residues. The CDR3 DNA follows: TGTGCCAGTCGTCAGGGGGCCGGGGAGCTGTTTTTT. It is translated as CASRQGAGELFF.

The chain uses TRBV11-3 and TRBJ2-5, with a possible D match to TRBD2 (6 bases). CDR1 and CDR2 (germline): SGHNT, YENEEA. Trimming cost V 3 bases and J 5 bases, with 13 bases left between them. The CDR3 totals 14 residues. CDR3 residues: CASSFSGGEETQYF. The CDR3 DNA sequence: TGTGCCAGCAGCTTTTCTGGCGGGGAGGAGACCCAGTACTTC.

This chain joins TRBV6-1 and TRBJ1-5; weak D call: TRBD1 (5 bases). Germline CDR1 MNHNS, CDR2 SASEGT. The CDR3 consists of 19 residues. Trimming removed 2 bases at V and 2 bases at J, with 22 bases between. Here the CDR3 reads CASSERRWGDGSGNQPQHF. The DNA of the CDR3 is TGTGCCAGCAGTGAAAGAAGGTGGGGCGACGGATCAGGCAATCAGCCCCAGCATTTT.

This chain uses TRBV6-1 with TRBJ2-7; the D is unclear. Trimming took off 4 bases at V and 4 bases at J, with 5 bases between the two ends. Germline assignment: CDR1 MNHNS and CDR2 SASEGT. This CDR3 region has 11 residues. CDR3 sequence: CASSAGYEQYF. In DNA form, the CDR3 reads TGTGCCAGCAGTGCTGGTTACGAGCAGTACTTC.

The J gene is TRBJ1-3, the V gene TRBV6-1, with a weak D call TRBD1 (5 bases). Trimming removed 7 bases from V and 0 bases from J, with 10 bases in between. Germline V CDR1 and CDR2: MNHNS, SASEGT. This CDR3 spans 14 amino acids. CDR3 in amino acids: CASTQGYSGNTIYF. Here the CDR3 DNA reads TGTGCCAGCACTCAGGGTTACTCTGGAAACACCATATATTTT.

The chain combines TRBV18 with TRBJ1-4, with 7 bases identical to TRBD1. The V gene's germline CDR1 is KGHSH and CDR2 LQKENI. The V and J ends lost 6 bases and 5 bases, in that order; junction bases with no gene match: 12. CDR3 length: 16 amino acids. In DNA, the CDR3 is TGTGCCAGCTCCCCTACCGTTCGGACAGGCAATGAAAAACTGTTTTTT. Residues: CASSPTVRTGNEKLFF.

The V call is TRBV5-6, the J call TRBJ1-1; maybe TRBD1 (5 bases). The CDR3 totals 19 residues. V lost 3 bases to trimming and J lost 2 bases, with 26 bases between them. Germline-derived CDR1 and CDR2 are SGHDT and YYEEEE. DNA for the CDR3: TGTGCCAGCAGCTCCCTGGCCTCCGGGACCGGGATACCTAACACTGAAGCTTTCTTT. It encodes CASSSLASGTGIPNTEAFF. The full variable domain, its missing parts supplied by reference TRBV5-6 and TRBJ1-1, is DAGVTQSPTHLIKTRGQQVTLRCSPKSGHDTVSWYQQALGQGPQFIFQYYEEEERQRGNFPDRFSGHQFPNYSSELNVNALLLGDSALYLCASSSLASGTGIPNTEAFFGQGTRLTVV.

The rearrangement joins TRBV7-8 to TRBJ2-7; no clear D. V lost 5 bases, J lost 2 bases, and 13 bases lay in between. CDR3 size: 14 residues. Germline V gene data show CDR1 as SGHVS and CDR2 as FQNEAQ. CDR3 loop: CASSPSWGAYEQYF. Written as DNA, the CDR3 is TGTGCCAGCAGCCCTAGTTGGGGTGCCTACGAGCAGTACTTC.

V usage is TRBV30 and J usage is TRBJ1-6; tentatively, D is TRBD1 (6 bases). This CDR3 region has 18 residues. The V gene's germline CDR1 is GTSNPN and CDR2 SVGIG (reference sequence). V dropped 2 bases and J dropped 4 bases, with 21 bases sitting between them. CDR3 coding DNA: TGTGCCTGGAGTAACATTCAGGGGCTAGGATGGTATAATTCACCCCTCCACTTT. Its translation is CAWSNIQGLGWYNSPLHF.

The rearrangement links TRBV11-3 to TRBJ2-7; 10 positions match TRBD1. The germline V gene encodes CDR1 SGHNT and CDR2 YENEEA. The CDR3 length is 14 residues. V gave up 5 bases and J gave up 7 bases; unmatched junction bases: 8. Here the CDR3 DNA reads TGTGCCAGCAGCGGCCGACAGGGGGCTGGAGAGCAGTACTTC. This translates into CASSGRQGAGEQYF.

CDR3 nucleotides: TGTGCCAGCAGTTTGTTGGCCGGGACAGCCTATGGCTACACCTTC. Amino acids: CASSLLAGTAYGYTF. The chain joins TRBV28 to TRBJ1-2, with TRBD1 identical over 7 bases. CDR1 and CDR2 from the germline V gene are MDHEN and SYDVKM. This CDR3 is built from 15 residues. V trimming: 3 bases; J trimming: 4 bases; junction bases outside the gene matches: 8.

The V call is TRBV11-3, the J call TRBJ2-3; 11 positions match TRBD2. V lost 3 bases to trimming and J lost 2 bases; unmatched junction nucleotides: 4. Germline lookup yields CDR1 SGHNT and CDR2 YENEEA. The CDR3 has 16 residues. CDR3 sequence: CASSLIAGGNTDTQYF. The CDR3 coding sequence is TGTGCCAGCAGCTTGATAGCGGGGGGGAACACAGATACGCAGTATTTT.

The rearrangement uses TRBV11-2 and TRBJ2-1; 8 bases fit TRBD1. CDR3 length: 15 amino acids. CDR1 is SGHAT, CDR2 FQNNGV, per germline. Germline trimming cut 1 base from V and 11 bases from J; bases unmatched to any gene: 10. CDR3 amino acids: CASSLGSRGPTKQFF. CDR3 coding DNA: TGTGCCAGCAGCTTAGGGAGCAGGGGGCCGACCAAGCAGTTCTTC.

The CDR3 reads CASSTGGITGNTIYF. The CDR3, as DNA: TGTGCCAGCAGTACAGGGGGCATTACTGGAAACACCATATATTTT. The chain uses TRBV28 and TRBJ1-3, with 9 bases fitting TRBD1. V shed 5 bases and J 2 bases; nucleotides not matched to a gene: 4. This CDR3 is 15 amino acids long. The germline V gene has CDR1 MDHEN and CDR2 SYDVKM.

The chain uses TRBV4-3 and TRBJ2-1, with 8 bases that match TRBD2. V was clipped by 2 bases and J by 6 bases; unmatched bases: 6. Germline loops: CDR1 LGHNA, CDR2 YSLEER. CDR3 length equals 15 residues. CDR3: CASSQPRSGGNEQFF. The CDR3 DNA sequence: TGCGCCAGCAGCCAACCCCGGAGCGGGGGCAATGAGCAGTTCTTC.

The chain carries TRBV7-9 and TRBJ1-4; TRBD1 matches at 9 bases. The germline gives CDR1 SEHNR, CDR2 FQNEAQ (reference sequence). The CDR3 extends over 15 amino acids. V gave up 5 bases and J gave up 7 bases; unmatched junction bases: 8. The CDR3 here is CASSQDRGDPEKLFF. In DNA, the CDR3 is TGTGCCAGCAGCCAGGACAGGGGCGACCCTGAAAAACTGTTTTTT.

The rearrangement links TRBV2 to TRBJ2-3; 11 bases align to TRBD2. CDR1 is SNHLY, CDR2 FYNNEI, per germline. J was trimmed by 4 bases and V by 4 bases; bases with no gene match: 7. This CDR3 region has 16 residues. The CDR3 region is CASSATGLAGSDTQYF. The CDR3 bases are TGTGCCAGCAGTGCCACCGGACTAGCGGGTTCAGATACGCAGTATTTT.

The chain employs TRBV2 and TRBJ2-5, with 9 bases lining up with TRBD1. CDR1 is SNHLY and CDR2 is FYNNEI in the germline V gene. This CDR3 contains 14 residues. The J segment lost 9 bases and the V segment lost 5 bases, leaving 10 bases of the junction unmatched. The CDR3 region has the DNA TGTGCCAGCAGTCCGGGACAGGGTTCGCGGGCCCAGTACTTC. This sequence encodes CASSPGQGSRAQYF.

The rearrangement links TRBV5-5 to TRBJ2-2; D gene unclear. CDR3 length equals 14 residues. Germline V lookup: CDR1 SGHKS, CDR2 YYEKEE (reference sequence). Trimming left V 1 base short and J 5 bases short, with 9 bases between. CDR3 protein: CASSLMGITGELFF. In DNA form, the CDR3 reads TGTGCCAGCAGCTTGATGGGGATTACCGGGGAGCTGTTTTTT.

This clone has a handful of counts. The rearrangement joins TRBV6-1 to TRBJ2-2; D gene ambiguous. Trimming cost V 6 bases and J 6 bases, with 14 bases left between them. The CDR3 length is 14 residues. Looked up from germline, CDR1 is MNHNS and CDR2 is SASEGT. This CDR3 is CASSDDRIAGELFF. Here the CDR3 DNA reads TGTGCCAGCAGCGACGATAGGATCGCCGGGGAGCTGTTTTTT.

This chain links TRBV5-1 with TRBJ1-1, with TRBD1 identical over 7 bases. The CDR3 is 16 residues long. Germline lookup yields CDR1 SGHRS and CDR2 YFSETQ. J lost 5 bases, V lost 3 bases, and 13 bases had no gene match. CDR3 loop: CASSYGTEGSWTEAFF. Written as DNA, the CDR3 is TGCGCCAGCAGCTATGGGACAGAGGGTTCATGGACTGAAGCTTTCTTT. The whole variable domain, remainder taken from reference TRBV5-1 and TRBJ1-1, is KAGVTQTPRYLIKTRGQQVTLSCSPISGHRSVSWYQQTPGQGLQFLFEYFSETQRNKGNFPGRFSGRQFSNSRSEMNVSTLELGDSALYLCASSYGTEGSWTEAFFGQGTRLTVV.

This rearrangement joins TRBV18 to TRBJ1-1; 9 bases fit TRBD1. The germline V gene encodes CDR1 KGHSH and CDR2 LQKENI. V lost 4 bases, J lost 5 bases, and 11 bases stayed unmatched. The CDR3 runs 16 residues. CDR3 bases: TGTGCCAGCTCACGAGACCTGGACAGGGGAGGGACTGAAGCTTTCTTT. Protein sequence: CASSRDLDRGGTEAFF. Full variable domain (rest looked up from reference TRBV18 and TRBJ1-1): NAGVMQNPRHLVRRRGQEARLRCSPMKGHSHVYWYRQLPEEGLKFMVYLQKENIIDESGMPKERFSAEFPKEGPSILRIQQVVRGDSAAYFCASSRDLDRGGTEAFFGQGTRLTVV.

This chain links TRBV5-1 with TRBJ1-4; D is ambiguous. The CDR3 sequence is 15 residues long. Germline CDR1 SGHRS, CDR2 YFSETQ. The V end lost 0 bases, the J end lost 9 bases, and 15 bases lay between the germline ends. CDR3 nucleotide sequence: TGCGCCAGCAGCTTGGCTCAGACACCTTCCAAAAAACTGTTTTTT. Translated, it gives CASSLAQTPSKKLFF.